Listed below are T cell receptor beta chains from one sample, sequenced in a study of cytomegalovirus exposure and HLA in healthy donors. Profiling relied on immunoSEQ multiplex PCR, and the TCRdb table lists in-frame clones only, not all of them. Of about 98,000 clones in the sample, 87% were seen once. Sequencing was performed on PBMCs. The receptors come from a woman between 25 and 40 years old in good health and CMV-seronegative. Both conserved end residues are part of each CDR3. D genes are given only for firm matches. Clone size is given for some rows only: seen once, a few or many times, or a class if the clone is expanded.

abundance: once; j_gene: TRBJ1-5; d_gene: TRBD1; v_gene: TRBV5-8; CDR3nt: TGTGCCAGCAGCTTGGGGGGACAGCCCAATCTGCCCCAGCATTTT; CDR3aa: CASSLGGQPNLPQHF
abundance: -; j_gene: TRBJ2-7; d_gene: -; v_gene: TRBV2; CDR3nt: TGTGCCAGCAAGGGGCTTGGTTCCTACGAGCAGTACTTC; CDR3aa: CASKGLGSYEQYF
abundance: -; j_gene: TRBJ2-1; d_gene: -; v_gene: TRBV11-3; CDR3nt: TGTGCCAGCAGCGCCATTCGGGAGATGTCCTACAATGAGCAGTTCTTC; CDR3aa: CASSAIREMSYNEQFF
abundance: -; j_gene: TRBJ2-1; d_gene: -; v_gene: TRBV4-1; CDR3nt: TGCGCCAGCAGCCAACCCCGACTCCGGGGGTTGCAGTTCTTC; CDR3aa: CASSQPRLRGLQFF
abundance: -; j_gene: TRBJ2-7; d_gene: -; v_gene: TRBV6-5; CDR3nt: TGTGCCAGCAAGGGACTGAGAGGCTCCTACGAGCAGTACTTC; CDR3aa: CASKGLRGSYEQYF
abundance: -; j_gene: TRBJ2-7; d_gene: -; v_gene: TRBV28; CDR3nt: TGTGCCAGCAGCCAGTGGTACGAGCAGTACTTC; CDR3aa: CASSQWYEQYF
abundance: -; j_gene: TRBJ2-1; d_gene: TRBD2; v_gene: TRBV7-9; CDR3nt: TGTGCCAGCAGCCCGAAAGGACTAGCGGATGAGCAGTTCTTC; CDR3aa: CASSPKGLADEQFF
abundance: -; j_gene: TRBJ1-2; d_gene: TRBD1; v_gene: TRBV28; CDR3nt: TGTGCCAGCAGTTCTACCGGGACAGGGTTTGGCTACACCTTC; CDR3aa: CASSSTGTGFGYTF
abundance: -; j_gene: TRBJ2-6; d_gene: TRBD1; v_gene: TRBV5-1; CDR3nt: TGCGCCAGTTCAATAGGGGGCTCGTCTGGGGCCAACGTCCTGACTTTC; CDR3aa: CASSIGGSSGANVLTF
abundance: -; j_gene: TRBJ1-1; d_gene: -; v_gene: TRBV27; CDR3nt: TGTGCCAGCAGTTTCGGCGGGGCGGTGAACACTGAAGCTTTCTTT; CDR3aa: CASSFGGAVNTEAFF
abundance: -; j_gene: TRBJ1-1; d_gene: -; v_gene: TRBV6-5; CDR3nt: TGTGCCAGCAGTTCGGTGATAGAGAGGGAAGCTTTCTTT; CDR3aa: CASSSVIEREAFF
abundance: -; j_gene: TRBJ2-7; d_gene: -; v_gene: TRBV6-5; CDR3nt: TGTGCCAGCAGAGTTCCGGGTTCCTACGAGCAGTACTTC; CDR3aa: CASRVPGSYEQYF
abundance: -; j_gene: TRBJ2-1; d_gene: TRBD2; v_gene: TRBV7-2; CDR3nt: TGTGCCAGCAGCTTAGCTCTAGCGGGAGTAGATGAGCAGTTCTTC; CDR3aa: CASSLALAGVDEQFF
abundance: -; j_gene: TRBJ2-7; d_gene: TRBD2; v_gene: TRBV28; CDR3nt: TGTGCCAGCAGGCACACTAGCGGGCGCCCCTACGAGCAGTACTTC; CDR3aa: CASRHTSGRPYEQYF
abundance: few; j_gene: TRBJ2-7; d_gene: TRBD2; v_gene: TRBV4-1; CDR3nt: TGCGCCAAGGGAGCTAGCGGGAACGACGAGCAGTACTTC; CDR3aa: CAKGASGNDEQYF
abundance: -; j_gene: TRBJ1-4; d_gene: TRBD1; v_gene: TRBV6-1; CDR3nt: TGTGCCAGCACGCGGACAGGCTCGGCTAATGAAAAACTGTTTTTT; CDR3aa: CASTRTGSANEKLFF
abundance: -; j_gene: TRBJ1-1; d_gene: -; v_gene: TRBV19; CDR3nt: TGTGCCAGTAGGAACAGGGAAGGTCGGAACACTGAAGCTTTCTTT; CDR3aa: CASRNREGRNTEAFF
abundance: -; j_gene: TRBJ1-2; d_gene: TRBD1; v_gene: TRBV5-6; CDR3nt: TGTGCCAGCAGCTTGGGGGACAGGGAATATGGCTACACCTTC; CDR3aa: CASSLGDREYGYTF